This TCR beta chain appears in the sequencing data of a study of radiation and T cells in renal cell carcinoma (TCRdb year 2020). Study-wide context: The samples were obtained from a clinical trial, where primary renal cell carcinomas were treated with 15 Gy stereotactic body radiation therapy and then removed by nephrectomy 4 weeks afterward. Across all 50 or so samples, under 5,000,000 unique CDR3 nucleotide sequences encoding 2,658,974 unique CDR3 amino acid sequences were identified. A total of around 50 samples underwent TCR beta sequencing, made up of approximately 26 tumors and about 27 peripheral blood samples.

Study-level results and caveats: Because pretreatment tumor biopsies were not available, the baseline intratumoral presence of clonotypes could not be determined. Effects of radiation dose or scheduling on the TCR repertoire could not be addressed with the single-armed trial design. In blood, the top tumor clonotypes increased between baseline and 2 weeks post-radiation and then shrank by 4 weeks, which suggests that tumor-resident clones expanded only transiently. Tracking of blood repertoire dynamics stopped at about 4 weeks after treatment, with no follow-up past that point.

This clone was counted once. What antigen it recognizes has not been identified. Per-nucleotide qualities are absent, and no much larger clonotype sits a single base away. Following the manufacturer's recommendations, the immunoSEQ kit was used to generate TCR beta libraries from genomic DNA. Library preparation used a first multiplex PCR with proprietary primers, then a second PCR adding unique barcodes, with bead cleanups after each round. A kit-provided positive control reaction and a negative control reaction were included in every sample batch. The final libraries were assessed on an Agilent 4200 TapeStation D1000 ScreenTape, pooled by volume, and quantified by qPCR. Sequencing ran on an Illumina NextSeq500 with a MidOutput 150-cycle cartridge, using 156 Read1 and 15 Index1 cycles with kit custom primers. The pooled library was loaded at 0.8 to 1 pM, with a 20% PhiX control spiked in. As for how the authors treated the data: Vendor-processed data were analyzed in R, with a clonotype defined as all T cells sharing the same CDR3 nucleotide sequence. For clone abundance analyses, frequencies were normalized to the 10,000 most abundant clones in each sample. Public T cell clones, averaging fewer than five per sample, were removed before analysis. A difference in abundance of at least 32-fold between compartments was used to define tumor-enriched and baseline blood-enriched clonotypes. Clonotypes expanded or contracted between blood time points were identified with a beta-binomial differential abundance model. Similarity between tumor and blood repertoires was quantified using the Baroni-Urbani and Buser coefficient, and groups were compared with two-tailed Wilcoxon tests in R. The source is immuneACCESS, and TCRdb retained only in-frame sequences with V and J called. Part of the clones is not carried over; for the studies checked, unresolved V genes explain less than half of this, and the remainder is unexplained. V, J and clone size are those of that table, while D and trimming were read from the DNA. In all, the sample holds 160,000 or so clones, and over 80% of those were seen once. The ten largest clones take up approximately 13% of the sample.

Taken with the paper, the label for time point translates to: blood 2 weeks post-SBRT. The treatment or condition label for this specimen denotes: 15 Gy SBRT to primary tumor, nephrectomy 4 weeks later. To follow tumor-enriched clonotypes, serial peripheral blood was collected from radiation-treated patients at baseline and at 2 weeks and 4 weeks after SBRT. Renal cell carcinoma with clear cell pathology was present in all patients. Genomic DNA for TCR sequencing was prepared using the QIAamp DNA Blood Mini Kit (Qiagen). The analyses included just those samples that passed every quality control check. This sample comprised blood, obtained from a patient whose treatment included radiotherapy and nephrectomy. The sequence came from a woman in her 50s with renal cell carcinoma.

CDR3 reads: CASSLVRGRVGGEQYF. The nucleotides read TGTGCCAGCAGCTTGGTGAGAGGCCGGGTAGGGGGCGAGCAGTACTTC. Recombination connected TRBV5-6 to TRBJ2-7; a tentative D call is TRBD1 (6 bases match). The germline V gene yields SGHDT for CDR1 and YYEEEE for CDR2. From its cysteine to its phenylalanine, the CDR3 spans 16 amino acids. Just CDR3 DNA is preserved here, 48 bases in frame from base 1. The trim is 0 bases for V and 6 bases for J, with a gap of 19 bases between the germline ends.